This T cell receptor (beta chain) was profiled in a study of cytomegalovirus exposure and HLA in healthy donors. The donors were members of the roughly 120-subject validation cohort (separate from the approximately 670-subject first cohort). Findings and caveats of the study: While the bulk of TCR sequences proved rare, some public TCRs turned up in many donors. The authors listed 164 TCR beta chains as cytomegalovirus-associated.

As regards this clone: As yet, its antigen is unknown.

The method was immunoSEQ multiplex PCR; TCRdb's version includes in-frame clones alone and lacks a portion of them. Found here are 130,000 to 150,000 clones, about 91% of them singletons; the top ten hold roughly 9.2%. Input material: PBMCs. The receptor's source is a woman aged 18-29 years in good health and CMV-seropositive.

CDR3 in DNA: TGCAGCGTCCGACAGGGGAACACCGGGGAGCTGTTTTTT. Its translation: CSVRQGNTGELFF. The genes are TRBV29-1 and TRBJ2-2; TRBD1 matches 7 bases. Looked up from germline, CDR1 is SQVTM and CDR2 is ANQGSEA. With V trimmed by 6 bases and J by 1 base, 2 bases remained unmatched. The CDR3 length is 13 residues.